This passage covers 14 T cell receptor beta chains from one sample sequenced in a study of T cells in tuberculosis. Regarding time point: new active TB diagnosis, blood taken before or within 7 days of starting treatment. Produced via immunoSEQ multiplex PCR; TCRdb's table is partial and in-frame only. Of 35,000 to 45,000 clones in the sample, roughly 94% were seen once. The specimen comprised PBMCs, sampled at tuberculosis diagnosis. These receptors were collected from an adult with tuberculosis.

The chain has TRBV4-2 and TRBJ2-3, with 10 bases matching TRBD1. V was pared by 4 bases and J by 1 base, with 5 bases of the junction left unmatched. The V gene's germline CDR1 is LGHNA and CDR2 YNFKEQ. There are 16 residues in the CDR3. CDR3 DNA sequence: TGTGCCAGCAGCCCAAGCGACAGGGGGCGCACAGATACGCAGTATTTT. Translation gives CASSPSDRGRTDTQYF.

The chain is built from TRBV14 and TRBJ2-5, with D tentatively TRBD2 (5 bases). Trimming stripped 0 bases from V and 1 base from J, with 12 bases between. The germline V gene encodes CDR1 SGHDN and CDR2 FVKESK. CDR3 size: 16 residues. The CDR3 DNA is TGTGCCAGCAGCCAAGAAGTCGGGGAGCCCCAAGAGACCCAGTACTTC. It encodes CASSQEVGEPQETQYF. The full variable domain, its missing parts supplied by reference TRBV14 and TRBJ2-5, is EAGVTQFPSHSVIEKGQTVTLRCDPISGHDNLYWYRRVMGKEIKFLLHFVKESKQDESGMPNNRFLAERTGGTYSTLKVQPAELEDSGVYFCASSQEVGEPQETQYFGPGTRLLVL.

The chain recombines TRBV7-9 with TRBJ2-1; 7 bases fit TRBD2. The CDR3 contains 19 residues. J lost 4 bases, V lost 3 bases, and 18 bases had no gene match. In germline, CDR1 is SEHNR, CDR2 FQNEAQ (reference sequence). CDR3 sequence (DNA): TGTGCCAGCAGCTTTTTTGTTGCGGGTTGGGACTACAGATACAATGAGCAGTTCTTC. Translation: CASSFFVAGWDYRYNEQFF.

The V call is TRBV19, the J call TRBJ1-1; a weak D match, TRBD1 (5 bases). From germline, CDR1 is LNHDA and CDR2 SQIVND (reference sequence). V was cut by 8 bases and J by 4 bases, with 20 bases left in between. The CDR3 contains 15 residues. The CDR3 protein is CASFLRRGVSTEAFF. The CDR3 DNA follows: TGTGCCAGTTTCCTCCGAAGGGGCGTTTCCACTGAAGCTTTCTTT.

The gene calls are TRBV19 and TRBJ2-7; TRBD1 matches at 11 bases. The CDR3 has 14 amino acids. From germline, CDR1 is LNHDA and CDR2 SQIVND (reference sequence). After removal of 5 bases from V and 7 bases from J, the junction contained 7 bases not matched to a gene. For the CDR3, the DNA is TGTGCCAGTAGTTCTGGACAGGGGGCCCGGGAGCAGTACTTC. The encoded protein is CASSSGQGAREQYF.

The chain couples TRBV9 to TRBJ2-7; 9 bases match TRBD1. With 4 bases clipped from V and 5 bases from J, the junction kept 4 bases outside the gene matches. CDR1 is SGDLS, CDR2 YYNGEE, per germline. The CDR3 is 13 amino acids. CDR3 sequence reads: CASSTDRGNEQYF. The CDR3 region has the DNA TGTGCCAGCAGCACGGACAGGGGCAACGAGCAGTACTTC.

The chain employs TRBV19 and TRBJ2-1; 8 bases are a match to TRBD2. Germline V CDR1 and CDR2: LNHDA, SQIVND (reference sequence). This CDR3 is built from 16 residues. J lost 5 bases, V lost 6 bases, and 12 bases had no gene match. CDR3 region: CASRSSGARLDNEQFF. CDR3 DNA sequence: TGTGCCAGTAGGAGTAGCGGGGCAAGGTTGGACAATGAGCAGTTCTTC.

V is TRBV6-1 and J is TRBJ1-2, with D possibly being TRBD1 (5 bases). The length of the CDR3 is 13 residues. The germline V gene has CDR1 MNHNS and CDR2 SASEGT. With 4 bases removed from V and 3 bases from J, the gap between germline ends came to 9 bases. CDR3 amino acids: CASSADSYYGYTF. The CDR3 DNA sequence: TGTGCCAGCAGTGCCGACAGTTACTATGGCTACACCTTC.

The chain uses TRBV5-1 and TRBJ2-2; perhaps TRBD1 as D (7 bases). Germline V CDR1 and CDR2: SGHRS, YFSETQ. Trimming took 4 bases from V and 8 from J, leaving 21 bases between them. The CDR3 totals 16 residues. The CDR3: CASSPAPQGGIGELFF. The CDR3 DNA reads TGCGCCAGCAGCCCCGCTCCGCAGGGGGGTATTGGGGAGCTGTTTTTT.

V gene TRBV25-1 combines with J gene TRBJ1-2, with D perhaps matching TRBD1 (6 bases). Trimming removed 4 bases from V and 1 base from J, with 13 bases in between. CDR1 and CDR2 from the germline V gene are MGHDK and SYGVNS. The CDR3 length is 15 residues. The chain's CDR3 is CASSAPGHLNYGYTF. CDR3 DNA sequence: TGTGCCAGCAGTGCCCCGGGACACCTTAACTATGGCTACACCTTC.

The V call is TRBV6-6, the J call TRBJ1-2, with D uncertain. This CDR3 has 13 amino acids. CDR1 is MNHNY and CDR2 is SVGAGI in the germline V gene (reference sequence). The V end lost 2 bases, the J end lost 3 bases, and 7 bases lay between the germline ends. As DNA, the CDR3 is TGTGCCAGCAGTTACGCGAGAGACTATGGCTACACCTTC. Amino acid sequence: CASSYARDYGYTF.

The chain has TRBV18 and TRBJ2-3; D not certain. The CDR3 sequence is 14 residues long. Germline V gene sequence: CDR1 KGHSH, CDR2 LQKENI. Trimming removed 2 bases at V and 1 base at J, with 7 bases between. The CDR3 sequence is CASSPFLGTDTQYF. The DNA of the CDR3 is TGTGCCAGCTCACCATTCTTAGGCACAGATACGCAGTATTTT. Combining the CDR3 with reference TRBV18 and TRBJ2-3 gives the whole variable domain NAGVMQNPRHLVRRRGQEARLRCSPMKGHSHVYWYRQLPEEGLKFMVYLQKENIIDESGMPKERFSAEFPKEGPSILRIQQVVRGDSAAYFCASSPFLGTDTQYFGPGTRLTVL.

The CDR3 spells CASSVGGTNTEAFF. DNA of the CDR3: TGTGCCAGCAGTGTCGGGGGAACGAACACTGAAGCTTTCTTT. The chain recombines TRBV2 with TRBJ1-1; tentative D call: TRBD1 (5 bases). This CDR3 region has 14 residues. Deletions cut 4 bases from V and 1 base from J, with 10 bases between. From germline, CDR1 is SNHLY and CDR2 FYNNEI.

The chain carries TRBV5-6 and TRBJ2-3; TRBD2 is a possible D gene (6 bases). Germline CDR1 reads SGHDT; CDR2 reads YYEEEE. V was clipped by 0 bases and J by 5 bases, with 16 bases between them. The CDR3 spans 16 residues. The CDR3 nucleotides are TGTGCCAGCAGCTTGGTGTCCGGTTCCGGGGGAGATACGCAGTATTTT. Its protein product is CASSLVSGSGGDTQYF.